Listed here are 26 T cell receptor beta chains from one sample, sequenced in a study of blood T cell repertoires in COVID-19 (dated by TCRdb to between 2020 and 2021). The library was built by means of the immunoSEQ multiplex PCR assay. TCRdb re-hosts the immuneACCESS table, in-frame sequences only. Its copies lack some clones; in the studies checked, an unresolved V gene accounts for under half of them, and the cause for the rest is not known. The sample table holds more than 100,000 clones, of which 80% to 90% were seen once. In total, the top ten clones hold roughly 2.5% of the sample. Sequencing was carried out using peripheral blood. The source of these receptors is a man aged 50 to 60 with active COVID-19.

J is TRBJ1-6 and V is TRBV18, with D perhaps TRBD1 (5 bases). CDR1 and CDR2 (germline): KGHSH, LQKENI. V lost 5 bases, J lost 7 bases, and 9 bases lay in between. The CDR3 length is 13 residues. CDR3 coding DNA: TGTGCCAGCTCAGGACAAGCGAATTCACCCCTCCACTTT. This translates into CASSGQANSPLHF. The variable domain in full, completed from reference TRBV18 and TRBJ1-6, reads NAGVMQNPRHLVRRRGQEARLRCSPMKGHSHVYWYRQLPEEGLKFMVYLQKENIIDESGMPKERFSAEFPKEGPSILRIQQVVRGDSAAYFCASSGQANSPLHFGNGTRLTVT.

The chain joins TRBV5-6 to TRBJ2-3; 11 positions agree with TRBD1. Germline values: CDR1 SGHDT, CDR2 YYEEEE. Losses at the gene ends were 5 bases for V and 1 base for J; bases not matched to a gene: 6. There are 16 residues in the CDR3. The CDR3 is CASRPDRGRGTDTQYF. In DNA form, the CDR3 reads TGTGCCAGCAGACCGGACAGGGGGCGCGGCACAGATACGCAGTATTTT.

By proportion, this clone is medium-sized. The gene calls are TRBV11-2 and TRBJ1-3; D call uncertain. Germline CDR1 SGHAT, CDR2 FQNNGV. Trimming shortened V by 5 bases and J by 0 bases, and 14 bases separated the two germline ends. This CDR3 has 16 amino acids. Here the CDR3 DNA reads TGTGCCAGCAGCCCTAGGCCGGTTATCTCTGGAAACACCATATATTTT. Its protein product is CASSPRPVISGNTIYF.

In its sample, this clone was seen once. The chain employs TRBV13 and TRBJ2-7; 10 bases are shared with TRBD2. Trimming cost V 8 bases and J 1 base; bases outside gene matches: 5. Germline CDR1 PRHDT, CDR2 FYEKMQ (reference sequence). CDR3 length: 14 residues. CDR3: CASRQRGGSYEQYF. The CDR3, as DNA: TGTGCCAGCCGACAGCGGGGGGGGTCCTACGAGCAGTACTTC.

V usage is TRBV6-1 and J usage is TRBJ2-6, with a possible D match to TRBD1 (6 bases). The CDR3 contains 15 residues. The germline gives CDR1 MNHNS, CDR2 SASEGT. Trimming took 3 bases from V and 4 from J, leaving 10 bases between them. In DNA, the CDR3 is TGTGCCAGCAGTGAGGGGGCGCGGGGGGCCAACGTCCTGACTTTC. This gives the protein CASSEGARGANVLTF.

V usage is TRBV4-1 and J usage is TRBJ2-2, with D maybe TRBD1 (6 bases). CDR3 length: 15 amino acids. Trimming stripped 5 bases from V and 8 bases from J, with 18 bases between. Germline V gene data show CDR1 as MGHRA and CDR2 as YSYEKL. This chain's CDR3 is CASSYPPGQRGELFF. CDR3 in DNA: TGCGCCAGCAGCTACCCACCCGGACAGAGAGGGGAGCTGTTTTTT.

The V call is TRBV30, the J call TRBJ2-5; D is perhaps TRBD2 (6 bases). The germline V gene encodes CDR1 GTSNPN and CDR2 SVGIG (reference sequence). The CDR3 runs 13 residues. V shed 4 bases and J shed 2 bases, with 11 bases lying between them. The CDR3: CAWTRDSQETQYF. DNA for the CDR3: TGTGCCTGGACCCGGGACTCTCAAGAGACCCAGTACTTC.

This clone was counted between two and nine times. The J gene is TRBJ1-1, the V gene TRBV10-1, with TRBD1 matching over 10 bases. V trimming: 9 bases; J trimming: 11 bases; junction bases outside the gene matches: 9. This CDR3 is 12 amino acids long. Germline assignment: CDR1 WNHNN and CDR2 SYGVQD (reference sequence). The CDR3 DNA is TGCGCCAGACGGGACAGGGGTTGTTCGGCTTTCTTT. The encoded protein is CARRDRGCSAFF.

The chain joins TRBV19 to TRBJ1-6, with D possibly matching TRBD1 (6 bases). The CDR3 is made up of 16 amino acids. The germline gives CDR1 LNHDA, CDR2 SQIVND (reference sequence). V was cut by 4 bases and J by 7 bases, with 17 bases left in between. The chain's CDR3 is CASSTQWTATNSPLHF. The CDR3 DNA is TGTGCCAGTAGTACCCAATGGACAGCAACCAATTCACCCCTCCACTTT.

This sequence joins TRBV3-1 (or the pseudogene TRBV3-2) and TRBJ2-5; TRBD2 matches 9 bases. Trimming at V came to 7 bases and at J to 2 bases, leaving 8 bases not matched to a gene. Germline assignment: CDR1 LGHDT and CDR2 YNNKEL (reference sequence). This CDR3 has 15 amino acids. CDR3 nucleotides: TGTGCCAGCAAGAACCGACTAGCGGCACAAGAGACCCAGTACTTC. Protein: CASKNRLAAQETQYF.

The V call is TRBV19, the J call TRBJ1-6; 10 bases map to TRBD1. V lost 3 bases and J lost 0; bases outside the gene matches: 11. From germline, CDR1 is LNHDA and CDR2 SQIVND (reference sequence). The CDR3 is 20 residues long. CDR3 protein: CASSIQRDRGSSSYNSPLHF. CDR3 DNA sequence: TGTGCCAGTAGTATCCAAAGGGACAGGGGATCGTCCTCCTATAATTCACCCCTCCACTTT.

The chain uses TRBV4-1 and TRBJ1-1; 7 bases map to TRBD1. The CDR3 runs 16 residues. Germline CDR1 and CDR2: MGHRA and YSYEKL. Losses at the gene ends were 2 bases for V and 4 bases for J; bases not matched to a gene: 10. CDR3 region: CASSQPKTGRFTEAFF. CDR3 DNA sequence: TGCGCCAGCAGCCAACCAAAGACAGGGAGATTCACTGAAGCTTTCTTT.

The chain has TRBV6-5 and TRBJ2-7; 9 bases map to TRBD1. After removal of 0 bases from V and 7 bases from J, the junction contained 10 bases not matched to a gene. Germline V lookup: CDR1 MNHEY, CDR2 SVGAGI. The CDR3 sequence is 16 residues long. The CDR3 nucleotides are TGTGCCAGCAGTTACTCCGCGACAGGGGGAATTAGGGAGCAGTACTTC. Amino acids: CASSYSATGGIREQYF.

This chain links TRBV6-5 with TRBJ1-1; D possibly corresponds to TRBD1 (5 bases). This CDR3 region has 13 residues. V was pared by 2 bases and J by 7 bases, with 11 bases between. CDR1 MNHEY and CDR2 SVGAGI come from the germline V gene. The CDR3 sequence is CASSYGTGLEAFF. The CDR3 bases are TGTGCCAGCAGTTACGGCACAGGCCTTGAAGCTTTCTTT.

This sequence joins TRBV5-4 and TRBJ1-4; D perhaps matches TRBD1 (5 bases). The germline CDR1 and CDR2 sequences are SGHNT and YYREEE (reference sequence). V was trimmed by 3 bases and J by 4 bases, leaving 13 bases between them. This CDR3 has 15 residues. CDR3 protein: CASSSGVSGNEKLFF. As DNA, the CDR3 is TGTGCCAGCAGCTCGGGGGTCAGTGGTAATGAAAAACTGTTTTTT.

This chain links TRBV5-1 with TRBJ2-3, with a possible D match to TRBD2 (6 bases). V was pared by 5 bases and J by 3 bases, with 16 bases between. The germline CDR1 and CDR2 sequences are SGHRS and YFSETQ. CDR3 size: 15 residues. The chain's CDR3 is CASRDHRGGTDTQYF. In DNA form, the CDR3 reads TGCGCCAGCAGAGATCATCGCGGAGGGACAGATACGCAGTATTTT.

The V and J genes are TRBV6-2 or TRBV6-3 and TRBJ2-3; 10 nucleotides agree with TRBD2. V lost 8 bases and J lost 6; bases outside the gene matches: 8. This CDR3 has 14 residues. The germline V gene has CDR1 MNHEY and CDR2 SVGEGT. CDR3 sequence: CASRRSGGEDTQYF. The CDR3 nucleotides read TGTGCCAGCCGCCGAAGCGGGGGGGAGGATACGCAGTATTTT.

This clone showed up just a few times. V usage is TRBV7-2 and J usage is TRBJ2-2; 7 bases fit TRBD2. Germline assignment: CDR1 SGHTA and CDR2 FQGNSA. This CDR3 has 15 amino acids. The V gene end was trimmed by 2 bases and the J gene end by 8 bases; junction bases not matched to a gene: 8. DNA of the CDR3: TGTGCCAGCAGCTTATTCCCGGGAGGTCAGGGGGAGCTGTTTTTT. Its protein is CASSLFPGGQGELFF.

The chain couples TRBV7-9 to TRBJ2-5, with 10 nucleotides matching TRBD2. The CDR3 has 15 residues. Germline-derived CDR1 and CDR2 are SEHNR and FQNEAQ (reference sequence). The junction had 10 bases not matched to a gene; V was cut back by 5 bases and J by 7 bases. The CDR3 reads CASSHPGIAGGTQYF. The DNA for the CDR3 is TGTGCCAGCAGCCATCCCGGGATAGCGGGGGGGACCCAGTACTTC.

The rearrangement uses TRBV9 and TRBJ1-6, with D unclear. This CDR3 has 18 amino acids. The V gene lost 2 bases and the J gene lost 5 bases, with 20 bases spanning the gap. Germline CDR1 reads SGDLS; CDR2 reads YYNGEE. The CDR3 loop reads CASSVGGLTPGDNSPLHF. The CDR3 DNA follows: TGTGCCAGCAGCGTGGGAGGTCTCACCCCCGGGGATAATTCACCCCTCCACTTT.

Notes on this clone: Other DNA sequences from this sample encode an identical CDR3 as well. The rearrangement links TRBV6-5 to TRBJ2-2; D is perhaps TRBD1 (6 bases). The CDR3 covers 13 residues. The V end lost 2 bases, the J end lost 6 bases, and 7 bases lay between the germline ends. Germline V gene lookup returns CDR1 MNHEY and CDR2 SVGAGI. CDR3 sequence reads: CASSYEGAGELFF. The CDR3 bases are TGTGCCAGCAGTTACGAGGGGGCCGGGGAGCTGTTTTTT.

The CDR3 DNA reads as TGTGCCAGTAGTATACAGGGAGGAGTCGGCCAGTTCTTC. This encodes CASSIQGGVGQFF. The chain uses TRBV19 and TRBJ2-1; tentatively, D is TRBD2 (6 bases). The CDR3 spans 13 residues. V lost 2 bases and J 13 bases, leaving 15 bases between the germline ends. Germline V gene data show CDR1 as LNHDA and CDR2 as SQIVND (reference sequence).

The chain couples TRBV11-3 to TRBJ2-1, with D possibly being TRBD2 (6 bases). The CDR3 covers 13 residues. CDR1 SGHNT and CDR2 YENEEA come from the germline V gene. The germline V and J ends were trimmed by 2 bases and 9 bases, with 11 bases remaining between them. The CDR3 nucleotides read TGTGCCAGCAGCTTATTGGGGGGAGGTGAGCAGTTCTTC. It encodes CASSLLGGGEQFF.

The chain employs TRBV7-2 and TRBJ2-7, with TRBD2 matching 13 bases. V was clipped by 8 bases and J by 7 bases; unmatched bases: 11. Germline CDR1 reads SGHTA; CDR2 reads FQGNSA. The CDR3 sequence is 15 residues long. The CDR3 DNA is TGTGCCAGCGGTCAACCGACTAGCGGGGGGCGTGAGCAGTACTTC. This gives the protein CASGQPTSGGREQYF.

The V call is TRBV6-2 or TRBV6-3, the J call TRBJ1-5, with 11 bases identical to TRBD1. Germline CDR1 is MNHEY and CDR2 is SVGEGT. V trimming: 5 bases; J trimming: 7 bases; junction bases outside the gene matches: 10. This CDR3 comprises 16 residues. CDR3 nucleotides: TGTGCCAGCAGTCGGACAGGGGGCTTGGGAGGGCAGCCCCAGCATTTT. This encodes CASSRTGGLGGQPQHF.

V usage is TRBV4-3 and J usage is TRBJ2-7; the D gene is possibly TRBD1 (6 bases). The V end was cut by 0 bases, the J end by 2 bases, with 8 bases between. CDR1 is LGHNA, CDR2 YSLEER, per germline. The CDR3 is 14 amino acids. CDR3 in DNA: TGCGCCAGCAGCCAAGAGGCAGGGGCCTACGAGCAGTACTTC. The encoded protein is CASSQEAGAYEQYF.